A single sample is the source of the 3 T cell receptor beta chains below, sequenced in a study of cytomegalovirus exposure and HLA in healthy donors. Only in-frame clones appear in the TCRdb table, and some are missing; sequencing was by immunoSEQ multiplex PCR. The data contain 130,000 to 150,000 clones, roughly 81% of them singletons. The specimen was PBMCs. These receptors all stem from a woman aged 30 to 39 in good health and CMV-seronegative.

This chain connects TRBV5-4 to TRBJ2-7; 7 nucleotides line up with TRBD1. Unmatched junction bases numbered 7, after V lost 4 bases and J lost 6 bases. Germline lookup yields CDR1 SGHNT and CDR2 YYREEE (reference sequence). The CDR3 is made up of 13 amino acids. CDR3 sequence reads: CASSADRDGEQYF. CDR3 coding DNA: TGTGCCAGCAGCGCCGACAGGGACGGCGAGCAGTACTTC.

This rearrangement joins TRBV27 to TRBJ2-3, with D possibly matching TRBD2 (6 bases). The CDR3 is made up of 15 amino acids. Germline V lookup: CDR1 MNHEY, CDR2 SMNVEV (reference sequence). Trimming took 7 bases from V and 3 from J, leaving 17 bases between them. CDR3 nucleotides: TGTGCCAGCACGTTGATGGGGGGAGGTACAGATACGCAGTATTTT. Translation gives CASTLMGGGTDTQYF.

In nucleotides, the CDR3 is TGTGCCAGTAACTTGTCGACAGGGAAGAACTATGGCTACACCTTC. This codes for CASNLSTGKNYGYTF. The rearrangement joins TRBV19 to TRBJ1-2; the match to TRBD1 covers 7 bases. The CDR3 totals 15 residues. CDR1 and CDR2 from the germline V gene are LNHDA and SQIVND (reference sequence). The J segment lost 2 bases and the V segment lost 7 bases, leaving 10 bases of the junction unmatched. Combining the CDR3 with reference TRBV19 and TRBJ1-2 gives the whole variable domain DGGITQSPKYLFRKEGQNVTLSCEQNLNHDAMYWYRQDPGQGLRLIYYSQIVNDFQKGDIAEGYSVSREKKESFPLTVTSAQKNPTAFYLCASNLSTGKNYGYTFGSGTRLTVV.